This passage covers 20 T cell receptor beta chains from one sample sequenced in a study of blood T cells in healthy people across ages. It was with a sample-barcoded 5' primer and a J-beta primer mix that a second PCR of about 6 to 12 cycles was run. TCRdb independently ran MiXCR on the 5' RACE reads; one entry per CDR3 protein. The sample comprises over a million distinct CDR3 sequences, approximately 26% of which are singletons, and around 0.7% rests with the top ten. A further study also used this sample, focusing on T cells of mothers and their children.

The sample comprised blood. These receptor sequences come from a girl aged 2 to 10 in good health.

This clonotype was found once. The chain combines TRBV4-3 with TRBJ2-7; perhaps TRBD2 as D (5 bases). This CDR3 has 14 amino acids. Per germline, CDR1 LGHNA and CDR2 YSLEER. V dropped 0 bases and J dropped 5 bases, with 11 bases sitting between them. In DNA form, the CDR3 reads TGCGCCAGCAGCCAAGATCCGGGGTTCGACGAGCAGTACTTC. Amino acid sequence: CASSQDPGFDEQYF.

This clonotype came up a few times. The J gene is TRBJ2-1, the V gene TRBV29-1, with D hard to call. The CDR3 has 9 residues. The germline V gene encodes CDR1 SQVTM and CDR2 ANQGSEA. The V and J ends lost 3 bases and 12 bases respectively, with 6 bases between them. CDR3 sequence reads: CSVDGPQFF. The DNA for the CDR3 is TGCAGCGTTGATGGGCCGCAGTTCTTC.

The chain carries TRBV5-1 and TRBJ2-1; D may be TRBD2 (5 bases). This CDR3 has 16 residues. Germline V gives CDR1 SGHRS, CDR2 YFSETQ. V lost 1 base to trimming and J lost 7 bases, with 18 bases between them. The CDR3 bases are TGCGCCAGCAGCTTGTTCTTAGCGTTCCTAGGAAATGAGCAGTTCTTC. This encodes CASSLFLAFLGNEQFF. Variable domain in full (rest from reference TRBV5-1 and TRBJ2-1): KAGVTQTPRYLIKTRGQQVTLSCSPISGHRSVSWYQQTPGQGLQFLFEYFSETQRNKGNFPGRFSGRQFSNSRSEMNVSTLELGDSALYLCASSLFLAFLGNEQFFGPGTRLTVL.

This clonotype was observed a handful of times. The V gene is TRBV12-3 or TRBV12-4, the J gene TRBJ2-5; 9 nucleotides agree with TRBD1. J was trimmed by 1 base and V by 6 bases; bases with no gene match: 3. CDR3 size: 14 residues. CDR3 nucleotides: TGTGCCAGCAGCCGGACAGGGGCCCAAGAGACCCAGTACTTC. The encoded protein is CASSRTGAQETQYF.

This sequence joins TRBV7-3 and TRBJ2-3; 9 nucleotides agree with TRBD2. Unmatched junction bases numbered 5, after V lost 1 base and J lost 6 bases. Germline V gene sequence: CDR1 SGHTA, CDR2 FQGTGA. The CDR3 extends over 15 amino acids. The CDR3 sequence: CASSLISGGSDTQYF. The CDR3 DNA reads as TGTGCCAGCAGCTTAATAAGCGGGGGGTCCGATACGCAGTATTTT.

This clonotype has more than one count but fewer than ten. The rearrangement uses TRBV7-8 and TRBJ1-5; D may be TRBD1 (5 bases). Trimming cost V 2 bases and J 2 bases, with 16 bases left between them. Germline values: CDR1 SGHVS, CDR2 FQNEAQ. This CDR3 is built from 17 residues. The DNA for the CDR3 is TGTGCCAGCAGCTTACGCGTGGACACCGTTCGCAATCAGCCCCAGCATTTT. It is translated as CASSLRVDTVRNQPQHF.

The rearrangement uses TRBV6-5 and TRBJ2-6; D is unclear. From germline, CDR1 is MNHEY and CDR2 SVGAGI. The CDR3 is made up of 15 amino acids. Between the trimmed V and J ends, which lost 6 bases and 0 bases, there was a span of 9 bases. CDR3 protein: CASSYFNSGANVLTF. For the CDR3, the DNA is TGTGCCAGCAGCTATTTTAACTCTGGGGCCAACGTCCTGACTTTC.

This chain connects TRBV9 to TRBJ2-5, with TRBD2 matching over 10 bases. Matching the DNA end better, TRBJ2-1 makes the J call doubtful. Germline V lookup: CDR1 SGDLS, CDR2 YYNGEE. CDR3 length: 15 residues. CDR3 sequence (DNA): TGTGCCAGCAGCGTAGCGGCTAGCGGGAGTAATGAGCAGTTCTTC. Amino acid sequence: CASSVAASGSNEQFF.

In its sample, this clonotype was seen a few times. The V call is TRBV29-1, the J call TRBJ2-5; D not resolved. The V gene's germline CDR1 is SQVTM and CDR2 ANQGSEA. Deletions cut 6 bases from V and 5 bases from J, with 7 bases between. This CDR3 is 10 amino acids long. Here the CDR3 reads CSVKRETQYF. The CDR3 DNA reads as TGCAGCGTGAAGAGGGAGACCCAGTACTTC.

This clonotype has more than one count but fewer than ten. This CDR3 reads CSARDGASGDISSYNEQFF. CDR3 nucleotides: TGCAGTGCTAGAGATGGGGCTAGCGGGGACATTAGCTCCTACAATGAGCAGTTCTTC. This chain uses TRBV20-1 with TRBJ2-1; 9 bases fit TRBD2. CDR3 length equals 19 residues. Per germline, CDR1 DFQATT and CDR2 SNEGSKA (reference sequence). The trim removed 0 bases at V and 0 bases at J, leaving 12 bases unmatched.

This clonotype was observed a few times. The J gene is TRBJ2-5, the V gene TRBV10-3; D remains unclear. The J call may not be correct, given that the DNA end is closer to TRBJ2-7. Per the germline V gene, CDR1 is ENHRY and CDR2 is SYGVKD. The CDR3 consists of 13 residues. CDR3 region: CAISLELQHEQYF. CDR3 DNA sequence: TGTGCCATCAGCCTAGAACTGCAACACGAGCAGTACTTC.

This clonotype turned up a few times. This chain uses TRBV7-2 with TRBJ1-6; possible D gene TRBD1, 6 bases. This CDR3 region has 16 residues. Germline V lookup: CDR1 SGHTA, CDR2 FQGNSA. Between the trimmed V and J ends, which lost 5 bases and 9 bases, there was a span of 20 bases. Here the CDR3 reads CASSPHGGGTGSPLHF. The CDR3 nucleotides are TGTGCCAGCAGCCCCCACGGGGGGGGCACAGGTTCACCCCTCCACTTT.

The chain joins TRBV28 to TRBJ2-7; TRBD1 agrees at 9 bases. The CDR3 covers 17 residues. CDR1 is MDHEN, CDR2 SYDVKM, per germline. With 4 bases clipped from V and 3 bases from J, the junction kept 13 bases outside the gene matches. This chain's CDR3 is CASSSFTLRDRVYEQYF. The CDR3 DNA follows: TGTGCCAGCAGTTCCTTCACCCTCCGGGACAGGGTCTACGAGCAGTACTTC.

Here the CDR3 DNA reads TGCGCCAGCAGCTCGGATCCTATCGGGACAGGTCTCGGGCAGTACTTC. Translated, it gives CASSSDPIGTGLGQYF. V is TRBV5-1 and J is TRBJ2-7, with TRBD1 matching 8 bases. CDR3 length equals 16 residues. Germline V gene sequence: CDR1 SGHRS, CDR2 YFSETQ. With V trimmed by 3 bases and J by 9 bases, 17 bases remained unmatched.

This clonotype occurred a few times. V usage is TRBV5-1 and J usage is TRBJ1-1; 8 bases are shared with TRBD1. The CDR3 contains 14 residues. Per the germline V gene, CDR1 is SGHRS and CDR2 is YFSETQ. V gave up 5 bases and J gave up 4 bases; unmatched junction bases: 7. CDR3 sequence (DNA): TGCGCCAGCAGAAAGACAGGGGCGAGCACTGAAGCTTTCTTT. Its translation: CASRKTGASTEAFF.

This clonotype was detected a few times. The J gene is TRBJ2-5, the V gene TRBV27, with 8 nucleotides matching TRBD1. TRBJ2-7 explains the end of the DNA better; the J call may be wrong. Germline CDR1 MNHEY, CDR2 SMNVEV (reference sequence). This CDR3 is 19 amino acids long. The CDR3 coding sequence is TGTGCCAGCAGTTTATCACGAGGGACAGTGTCAGGGGGCCGATACGAGCAGTACTTC. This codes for CASSLSRGTVSGGRYEQYF.

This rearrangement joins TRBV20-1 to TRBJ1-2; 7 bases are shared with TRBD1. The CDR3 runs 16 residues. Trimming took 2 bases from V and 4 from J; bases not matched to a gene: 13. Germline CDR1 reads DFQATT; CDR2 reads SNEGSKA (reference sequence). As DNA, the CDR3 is TGCAGTGCTAGACAAGGACAGGCCGCTTTAATCTATGGCTACACCTTC. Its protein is CSARQGQAALIYGYTF.

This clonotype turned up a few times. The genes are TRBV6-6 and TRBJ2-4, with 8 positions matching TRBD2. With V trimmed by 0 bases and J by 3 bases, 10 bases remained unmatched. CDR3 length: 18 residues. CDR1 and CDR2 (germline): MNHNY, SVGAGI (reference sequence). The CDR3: CASSYSPAGGLGKNIQYF. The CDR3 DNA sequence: TGTGCCAGCAGTTACTCACCCGCGGGGGGCTTGGGCAAAAACATTCAGTACTTC.

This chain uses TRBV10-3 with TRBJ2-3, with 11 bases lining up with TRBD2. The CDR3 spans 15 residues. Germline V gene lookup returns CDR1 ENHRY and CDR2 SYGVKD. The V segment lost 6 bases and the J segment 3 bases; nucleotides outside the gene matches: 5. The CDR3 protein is CAIRPLAGVTDTQYF. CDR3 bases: TGTGCCATCAGACCACTAGCGGGGGTAACAGATACGCAGTATTTT.

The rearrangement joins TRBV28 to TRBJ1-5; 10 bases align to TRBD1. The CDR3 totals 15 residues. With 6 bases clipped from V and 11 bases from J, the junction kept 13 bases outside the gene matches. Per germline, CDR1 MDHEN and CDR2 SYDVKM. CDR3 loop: CASRFGTGVRSAQHF. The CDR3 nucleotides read TGTGCCAGCAGGTTCGGGACAGGGGTTCGGTCAGCCCAGCATTTT.